A single sample gave rise to the 19 T cell receptor beta chains below, sequenced in a study of blood T cell repertoires in COVID-19. Generated by immunoSEQ multiplex PCR, the TCRdb table keeps only in-frame clones and is missing some. The sample lists fewer than 200,000 clones, roughly 79% occurring once. Sequenced input: peripheral blood. The source is a woman between 65 and 79 years old with acute or convalescent COVID-19.

As DNA, the CDR3 is TGTGCCAGCAGCGTAGAAAACTACCGCGGGGTTGAAGCTTTCTTT. It is translated as CASSVENYRGVEAFF. V gene TRBV9 combines with J gene TRBJ1-1; D is uncertain. Germline V gives CDR1 SGDLS, CDR2 YYNGEE. Trimming took off 0 bases at V and 7 bases at J, with 16 bases between the two ends. This CDR3 has 15 amino acids.

Written as DNA, the CDR3 is TGTGCCAGCAGCGTTGGGGGGGGGCTGAATCAGCCCCAGCATTTT. It translates to CASSVGGGLNQPQHF. The chain has TRBV9 and TRBJ1-5; D may be TRBD1 (6 bases). Trimming cost V 2 bases and J 4 bases, with 13 bases left between them. The CDR3 length is 15 residues. Germline V gene data show CDR1 as SGDLS and CDR2 as YYNGEE.

The genes are TRBV5-1 and TRBJ2-5; a possible D gene is TRBD2 (5 bases). The CDR3 has 14 amino acids. The germline V gene encodes CDR1 SGHRS and CDR2 YFSETQ. V was trimmed by 0 bases and J by 5 bases, leaving 11 bases between them. The CDR3 coding sequence is TGCGCCAGCAGCTTGGCTGGGAGTGGGGAGACCCAGTACTTC. It translates to CASSLAGSGETQYF.

This clone was recorded once. V usage is TRBV6-6 and J usage is TRBJ1-6, with D maybe TRBD1 (6 bases). Trimming pared 7 bases from V and 6 bases from J, leaving 13 bases between. This CDR3 is built from 14 residues. From germline, CDR1 is MNHNY and CDR2 SVGAGI (reference sequence). The CDR3 DNA is TGTGCCAGCAACGGACAGAGCCTTAATTCACCCCTCCACTTT. This translates into CASNGQSLNSPLHF.

CDR3 sequence reads: CASSLAPTSGSYEQYF. The CDR3 DNA follows: TGTGCCAGCAGCTTGGCGCCCACTAGCGGGTCCTACGAGCAGTACTTC. The rearrangement uses TRBV5-5 and TRBJ2-7; TRBD2 matches 9 bases. The J segment lost 1 base and the V segment lost 0 bases, leaving 5 bases of the junction unmatched. Looked up from germline, CDR1 is SGHKS and CDR2 is YYEKEE (reference sequence). The CDR3 covers 16 residues.

The rearrangement uses TRBV6-5 and TRBJ1-6; D gene unclear. The CDR3 length is 14 residues. CDR1 is MNHEY, CDR2 SVGAGI, per germline. Trimming removed 7 bases from V and 6 bases from J, with 13 bases in between. CDR3 in DNA: TGTGCCAGCATCGTCTTGGGCAGTAATTCACCCCTCCACTTT. It yields the protein CASIVLGSNSPLHF.

J is TRBJ2-7 and V is TRBV7-3; D might be TRBD1 (5 bases). Germline V CDR1 and CDR2: SGHTA, FQGTGA. The CDR3 length is 14 residues. With 2 bases removed from V and 5 bases from J, the gap between germline ends came to 13 bases. CDR3 bases: TGTGCCAGCAGCTTACAGGGTCCGATCGACGAGCAGTACTTC. Protein sequence: CASSLQGPIDEQYF.

This clone was detected only once. The V call is TRBV7-9, the J call TRBJ2-5; 8 bases agree with TRBD2. The CDR3 sequence is 15 residues long. V was pared by 2 bases and J by 4 bases, with 6 bases of the junction left unmatched. The germline gives CDR1 SEHNR, CDR2 FQNEAQ (reference sequence). CDR3 nucleotides: TGTGCCAGCAGCTTATTACTAGCGGAGGGAGAGACCCAGTACTTC. This codes for CASSLLLAEGETQYF.

The rearrangement links TRBV5-8 to TRBJ2-1; TRBD2 matches 11 bases. In germline, CDR1 is SGHTS, CDR2 YDEGEE. Germline trimming cut 4 bases from V and 6 bases from J; bases unmatched to any gene: 15. The CDR3 has 18 amino acids. CDR3 sequence reads: CASSQIILAGGHFNEQFF. The CDR3 DNA sequence: TGTGCCAGCAGCCAGATCATATTAGCGGGAGGGCATTTCAATGAGCAGTTCTTC.

The J gene is TRBJ2-1, the V gene TRBV29-1, with 14 bases identical to TRBD2. CDR1 and CDR2 from the germline V gene are SQVTM and ANQGSEA. The CDR3 has 13 amino acids. The V segment lost 7 bases and the J segment 12 bases; nucleotides outside the gene matches: 8. The CDR3 DNA sequence: TGCAGCGCCAGTCCGGGACTAGCGGGAGTGCAGTTCTTC. This sequence encodes CSASPGLAGVQFF.

This clone was detected once. The rearrangement uses TRBV5-6 and TRBJ2-1, with 9 bases lining up with TRBD2. Germline CDR1 and CDR2: SGHDT and YYEEEE. This CDR3 has 15 residues. The V and J ends lost 0 bases and 5 bases, in that order; junction bases with no gene match: 3. As DNA, the CDR3 is TGTGCCAGCAGCTTGGATAGCGGGGGCCACAATGAGCAGTTCTTC. Amino acids: CASSLDSGGHNEQFF.

The genes are TRBV3-1 (or the pseudogene TRBV3-2) and TRBJ2-5; D is possibly TRBD2 (7 bases). This CDR3 contains 14 residues. V dropped 0 bases and J dropped 4 bases, with 9 bases sitting between them. Germline V gene sequence: CDR1 LGHDT, CDR2 YNNKEL (reference sequence). The CDR3 region has the DNA TGTGCCAGCAGCCAAGATGCGGGGGCAGAGACCCAGTACTTC. Translated: CASSQDAGAETQYF.

This sequence joins TRBV4-1 and TRBJ2-1; 12 bases agree with TRBD2. The junction had 5 bases not matched to a gene; V was cut back by 3 bases and J by 2 bases. The CDR3 consists of 17 residues. Germline V gene lookup returns CDR1 MGHRA and CDR2 YSYEKL. The CDR3, as DNA: TGCGCCAGCAGCCAGGATCGGACTAGCGGGACCTACAATGAGCAGTTCTTC. Amino acids: CASSQDRTSGTYNEQFF.

The V gene is TRBV7-2, the J gene TRBJ2-1, with D possibly TRBD2 on 5 matching bases. This CDR3 contains 15 residues. V was trimmed by 1 base and J by 7 bases, leaving 14 bases between them. Germline loops: CDR1 SGHTA, CDR2 FQGNSA. The CDR3 DNA reads TGTGCCAGCAGCTTAGGGACTGAAGTTTCAAATGAGCAGTTCTTC. Its protein product is CASSLGTEVSNEQFF.

V usage is TRBV7-2 and J usage is TRBJ2-2; 9 nucleotides align to TRBD2. CDR3 size: 15 residues. Per the germline V gene, CDR1 is SGHTA and CDR2 is FQGNSA. V was pared by 0 bases and J by 6 bases, with 2 bases of the junction left unmatched. The CDR3 DNA sequence: TGTGCCAGCAGCTTAGCGGCTAGCGGGGCCGGGGAGCTGTTTTTT. Translated, it gives CASSLAASGAGELFF. Supplemented by reference TRBV7-2 and TRBJ2-2, the full variable domain reads GAGVSQSPSNKVTEKGKDVELRCDPISGHTALYWYRQSLGQGLEFLIYFQGNSAPDKSGLPSDRFSAERTGGSVSTLTIQRTQQEDSAVYLCASSLAASGAGELFFGEGSRLTVL.

The V and J genes are TRBV30 and TRBJ1-2; 7 bases map to TRBD1. Losses at the gene ends were 2 bases for V and 3 bases for J; bases not matched to a gene: 3. This CDR3 is 13 amino acids long. Germline V gene sequence: CDR1 GTSNPN, CDR2 SVGIG (reference sequence). The chain's CDR3 is CAWSSQGYYGYTF. In nucleotides, the CDR3 is TGTGCCTGGAGTTCACAGGGGTACTATGGCTACACCTTC.

V and J are TRBV9 and TRBJ1-4, with D maybe TRBD1 (6 bases). V was trimmed by 3 bases and J by 1 base, leaving 10 bases between them. The CDR3 has 15 residues. The V gene's germline CDR1 is SGDLS and CDR2 YYNGEE. The CDR3 region is CASSALQGTNEKLFF. The DNA of the CDR3 is TGTGCCAGCAGCGCATTACAGGGAACTAATGAAAAACTGTTTTTT.

The chain is built from TRBV19 and TRBJ1-2; D remains unclear. This CDR3 has 13 residues. Germline assignment: CDR1 LNHDA and CDR2 SQIVND (reference sequence). V lost 5 bases, J lost 4 bases, and 11 bases lay in between. The CDR3 nucleotides are TGTGCCAGTAGTGAACGGGGTGGCTATGGCTACACCTTC. Its protein product is CASSERGGYGYTF.

The chain recombines TRBV5-1 with TRBJ1-2; 7 bases agree with TRBD1. Germline trimming cut 5 bases from V and 10 bases from J; bases unmatched to any gene: 14. The CDR3 totals 14 residues. CDR1 and CDR2 from the germline V gene are SGHRS and YFSETQ. The DNA of the CDR3 is TGCGCCAGCAGTCCACCACAGGGGAATGTTGACTACACCTTC. Translating gives CASSPPQGNVDYTF.